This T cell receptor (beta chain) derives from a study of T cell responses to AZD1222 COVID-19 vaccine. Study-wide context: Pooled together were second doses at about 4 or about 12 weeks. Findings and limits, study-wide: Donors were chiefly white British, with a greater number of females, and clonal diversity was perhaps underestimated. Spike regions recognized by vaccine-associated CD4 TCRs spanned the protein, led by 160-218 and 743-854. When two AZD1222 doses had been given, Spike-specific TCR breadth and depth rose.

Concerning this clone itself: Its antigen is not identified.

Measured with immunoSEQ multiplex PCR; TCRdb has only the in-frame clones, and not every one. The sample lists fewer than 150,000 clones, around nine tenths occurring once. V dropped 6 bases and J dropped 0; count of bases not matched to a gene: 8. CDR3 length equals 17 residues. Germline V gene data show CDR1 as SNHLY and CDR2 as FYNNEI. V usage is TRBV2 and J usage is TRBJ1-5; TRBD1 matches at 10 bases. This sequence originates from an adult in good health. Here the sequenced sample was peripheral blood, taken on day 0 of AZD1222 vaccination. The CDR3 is CASRSGTGAYSNQPQHF. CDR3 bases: TGTGCCAGCAGGTCCGGGACAGGGGCTTATAGCAATCAGCCCCAGCATTTT.